This paragraph covers one T cell receptor beta chain sequence. The data belong to a study of control samples from healthy donors and cancer patients. Using immunoSEQ multiplex PCR, the repertoire was profiled, and TCRdb retains in-frame clones only, with some absent. Counted here are around 110,000 clones, 75% to 90% occurring once; the ten biggest clones make up less than 1.5%. This CDR3 is 14 amino acids long. Unmatched junction bases numbered 6, after V lost 6 bases and J lost 2 bases. Germline CDR1 is MDHEN and CDR2 is SYDVKM. The sequence came from a woman aged 50 to 60 with colorectal cancer. Sequenced sample: PBMCs. V is TRBV28 and J is TRBJ2-7; 8 bases agree with TRBD1. The CDR3 nucleotides read TGTGCCAGCAGATCGGGGACAGGACCCTACGAGCAGTACTTC. Protein product: CASRSGTGPYEQYF.